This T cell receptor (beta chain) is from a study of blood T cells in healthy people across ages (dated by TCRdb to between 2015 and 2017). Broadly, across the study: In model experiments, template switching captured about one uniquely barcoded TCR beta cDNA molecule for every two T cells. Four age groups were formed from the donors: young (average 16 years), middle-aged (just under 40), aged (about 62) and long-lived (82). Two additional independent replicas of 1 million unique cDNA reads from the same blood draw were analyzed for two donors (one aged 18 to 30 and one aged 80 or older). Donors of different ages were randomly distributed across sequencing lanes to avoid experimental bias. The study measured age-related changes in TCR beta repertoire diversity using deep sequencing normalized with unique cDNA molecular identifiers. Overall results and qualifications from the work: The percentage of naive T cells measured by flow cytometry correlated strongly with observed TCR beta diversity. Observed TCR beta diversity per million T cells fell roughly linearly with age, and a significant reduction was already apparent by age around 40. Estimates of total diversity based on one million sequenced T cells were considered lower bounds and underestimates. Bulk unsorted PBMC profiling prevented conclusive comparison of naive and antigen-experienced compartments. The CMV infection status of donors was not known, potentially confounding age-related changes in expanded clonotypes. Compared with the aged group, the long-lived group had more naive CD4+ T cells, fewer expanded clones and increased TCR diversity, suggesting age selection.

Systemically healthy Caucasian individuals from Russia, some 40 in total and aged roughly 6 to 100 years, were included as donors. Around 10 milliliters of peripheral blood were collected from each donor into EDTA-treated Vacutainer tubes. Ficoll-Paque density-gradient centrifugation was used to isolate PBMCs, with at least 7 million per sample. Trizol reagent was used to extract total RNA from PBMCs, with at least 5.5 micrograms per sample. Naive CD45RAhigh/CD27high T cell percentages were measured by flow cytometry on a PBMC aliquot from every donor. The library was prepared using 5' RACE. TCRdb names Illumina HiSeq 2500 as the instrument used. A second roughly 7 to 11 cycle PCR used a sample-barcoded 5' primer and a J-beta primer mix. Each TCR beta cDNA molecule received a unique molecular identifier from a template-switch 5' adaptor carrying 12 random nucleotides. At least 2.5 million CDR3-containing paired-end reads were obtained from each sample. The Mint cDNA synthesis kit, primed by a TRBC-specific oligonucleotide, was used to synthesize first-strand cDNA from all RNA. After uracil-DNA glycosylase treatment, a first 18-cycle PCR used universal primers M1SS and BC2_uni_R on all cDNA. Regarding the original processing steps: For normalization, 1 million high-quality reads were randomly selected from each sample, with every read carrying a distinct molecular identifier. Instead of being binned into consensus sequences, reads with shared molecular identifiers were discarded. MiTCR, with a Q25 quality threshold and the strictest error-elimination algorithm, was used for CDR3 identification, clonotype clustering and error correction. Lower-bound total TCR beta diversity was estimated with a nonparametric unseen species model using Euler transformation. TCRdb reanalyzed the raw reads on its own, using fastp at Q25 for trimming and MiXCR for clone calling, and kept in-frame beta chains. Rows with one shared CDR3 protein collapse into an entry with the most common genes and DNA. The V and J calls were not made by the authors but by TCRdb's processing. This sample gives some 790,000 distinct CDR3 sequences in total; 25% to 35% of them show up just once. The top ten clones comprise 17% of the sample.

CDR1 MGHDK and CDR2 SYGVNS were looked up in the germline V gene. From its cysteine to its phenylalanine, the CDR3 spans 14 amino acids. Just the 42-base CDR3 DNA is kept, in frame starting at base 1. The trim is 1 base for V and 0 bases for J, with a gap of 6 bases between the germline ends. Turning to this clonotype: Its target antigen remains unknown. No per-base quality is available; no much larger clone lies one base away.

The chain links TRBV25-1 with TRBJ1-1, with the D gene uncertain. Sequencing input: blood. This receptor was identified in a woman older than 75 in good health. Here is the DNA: TGTGCCAGCAGTGAATTGGGCGTGAACACTGAAGCTTTCTTT. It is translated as CASSELGVNTEAFF.